This T cell receptor beta chain originates from a study of shared clonotypes between healthy human individuals. Trimming shortened V by 8 bases and J by 2 bases, and 25 bases separated the two germline ends. CDR3 size: 17 residues. Germline loops: CDR1 SGHAT, CDR2 FQNNGV. This table comes from immunoSEQ multiplex PCR, and its TCRdb copy is limited to in-frame clones, with some not included. The sample lists 2 million to 2.5 million clones; 90% to 95% were seen once. What was sequenced was naive CD4+ T cells from PBMCs. Subset indicated: CD45RA+ positively selected. The V and J genes are TRBV11-2 and TRBJ2-7; tentative D call: TRBD1 (6 bases). This receptor was identified in a man aged 18 to 30 in good health. Some clones in this sample may be carry-over from other donors' samples. The CDR3 region has the DNA TGTGCCAGCCGACTTGGAGCCTCGGACAGACCCCCCTACGAGCAGTACTTC. Translation: CASRLGASDRPPYEQYF.